The 22 T cell receptor beta chains below come from one sample, sequenced in a study of cytomegalovirus exposure and HLA in healthy donors. Use of 60 Vbeta and 13 Jbeta primers characterized the PCR. The method was immunoSEQ multiplex PCR; TCRdb's version includes in-frame clones alone and lacks a portion of them. Of under 200,000 clones listed, 68% are singletons. The sequencing input was PBMCs. Every receptor here comes from a woman between 18 and 30 years old in good health and CMV-seropositive.

J is TRBJ1-5 and V is TRBV7-8; 9 positions agree with TRBD1. The CDR3 is made up of 15 amino acids. Germline loops: CDR1 SGHVS, CDR2 FQNEAQ. Unmatched junction bases numbered 7, after V lost 4 bases and J lost 6 bases. This CDR3 is CASSSGQGKGQPQHF. The CDR3 DNA follows: TGTGCCAGCAGCTCGGGACAGGGAAAGGGTCAGCCCCAGCATTTT.

This chain links TRBV10-3 with TRBJ1-1, with TRBD1 as a possible D gene (5 bases). CDR1 is ENHRY, CDR2 SYGVKD, per germline. Trimming removed 3 bases at V and 4 bases at J, with 15 bases between. CDR3 length: 15 residues. The DNA of the CDR3 is TGTGCCATCAGTGATCAGGGAGGCTCCTCCACTGAAGCTTTCTTT. It translates to CAISDQGGSSTEAFF.

V usage is TRBV2 and J usage is TRBJ2-3; 15 nucleotides line up with TRBD2. The J segment lost 1 base and the V segment lost 8 bases, leaving 7 bases of the junction unmatched. Germline loops: CDR1 SNHLY, CDR2 FYNNEI. The CDR3 is 17 amino acids. The CDR3 spells CASVGLAGGYGTDTQYF. The CDR3 coding sequence is TGTGCCAGCGTGGGACTAGCGGGGGGTTACGGCACAGATACGCAGTATTTT.

CDR3 sequence (DNA): TGTGCCAGTAGTAGGGGACAGGCCGCGACTTTCTTT. This translates into CASSRGQAATFF. This chain joins TRBV19 and TRBJ1-1; 8 bases map to TRBD1. Per germline, CDR1 LNHDA and CDR2 SQIVND (reference sequence). After removal of 4 bases from V and 12 bases from J, the junction contained 7 bases not matched to a gene. This CDR3 contains 12 residues.

The chain employs TRBV5-4 and TRBJ2-1, with TRBD2 matching over 11 bases. Trimming removed 0 bases from V and 8 bases from J; junction bases left unmatched: 1. Germline values: CDR1 SGHNT, CDR2 YYREEE (reference sequence). The CDR3 consists of 14 residues. The CDR3 DNA follows: TGTGCCAGCAGCTTGGGACTAGCGGGATATGAGCAGTTCTTC. The encoded protein is CASSLGLAGYEQFF.

This chain links TRBV7-6 with TRBJ2-1; maybe TRBD1 (5 bases). The V end lost 6 bases, the J end lost 10 bases, and 13 bases lay between the germline ends. The CDR3 loop spans 12 amino acids. Germline CDR1 SGHVS, CDR2 FNYEAQ. The CDR3 DNA is TGTGCCAGCAGGGGGCCGGTCGGGGAGCAGTTCTTC. This translates into CASRGPVGEQFF.

The chain combines TRBV29-1 with TRBJ1-2; no clear D gene. Germline V gene sequence: CDR1 SQVTM, CDR2 ANQGSEA. The CDR3 consists of 14 residues. Trimming removed 0 bases from V and 0 bases from J, with 8 bases in between. CDR3 protein: CSVEDEGANYGYTF. CDR3 DNA: TGCAGCGTTGAAGACGAGGGTGCTAACTATGGCTACACCTTC.

The chain employs TRBV6-1 and TRBJ2-5; 7 nucleotides line up with TRBD2. Germline loops: CDR1 MNHNS, CDR2 SASEGT. J was trimmed by 4 bases and V by 2 bases; bases with no gene match: 13. The CDR3 covers 17 residues. CDR3 nucleotide sequence: TGTGCCAGCAGTGAATTGACCCCCGGACTAGTTTTAGAGACCCAGTACTTC. Its translation: CASSELTPGLVLETQYF.

This clone occurred a few times. J is TRBJ1-2 and V is TRBV6-1, with 8 bases identical to TRBD1. This CDR3 spans 13 amino acids. In germline, CDR1 is MNHNS, CDR2 SASEGT. The junction had 7 bases not matched to a gene; V was cut back by 5 bases and J by 8 bases. DNA for the CDR3: TGTGCCAGCAGTAACTGGACAGGGAACGGCTACACCTTC. This codes for CASSNWTGNGYTF.

J is TRBJ2-3 and V is TRBV7-3; 12 bases are a match to TRBD2. Germline CDR1 and CDR2: SGHTA and FQGTGA. V lost 1 base to trimming and J lost 9 bases; unmatched junction nucleotides: 8. This CDR3 is built from 16 residues. This CDR3 reads CASSLNGLAGSGTQYF. DNA for the CDR3: TGTGCCAGCAGCTTAAATGGACTAGCGGGGTCAGGGACGCAGTATTTT.

This clone was counted only a few times. The rearrangement uses TRBV15 and TRBJ2-7; 9 bases map to TRBD2. The J segment lost 4 bases and the V segment lost 5 bases, leaving 9 bases of the junction unmatched. Germline CDR1 reads LNHNV; CDR2 reads YYDKDF (reference sequence). The CDR3 contains 15 residues. The CDR3 region is CATSRPSSGVYEQYF. As DNA, the CDR3 is TGTGCCACCAGCCGCCCGTCTAGCGGGGTGTACGAGCAGTACTTC.

The V call is TRBV4-1, the J call TRBJ2-7; possibly TRBD2 for D (6 bases). Germline CDR1 and CDR2: MGHRA and YSYEKL. This CDR3 is 16 amino acids long. The V end lost 2 bases, the J end lost 2 bases, and 16 bases lay between the germline ends. CDR3 region: CASSQTPGTRPYEQYF. The DNA of the CDR3 is TGCGCCAGCAGCCAAACACCCGGGACTCGACCCTACGAGCAGTACTTC.

In nucleotides, the CDR3 is TGTGCCAGCAGCTTGGGGGACAGGCCTAATGAAAAACTGTTTTTT. This translates into CASSLGDRPNEKLFF. The chain carries TRBV5-8 and TRBJ1-4; 8 bases fit TRBD1. CDR1 is SGHTS, CDR2 YDEGEE, per germline. The CDR3 runs to 15 residues. Losses at the gene ends were 0 bases for V and 3 bases for J; bases not matched to a gene: 1.

This clone occurred once. The chain combines TRBV19 with TRBJ2-4, with 8 positions matching TRBD1. The CDR3 runs to 14 residues. The V segment lost 3 bases and the J segment 6 bases; nucleotides outside the gene matches: 4. Germline V gene lookup returns CDR1 LNHDA and CDR2 SQIVND (reference sequence). DNA of the CDR3: TGTGCCAGTAGTATCCAGGGGGCGGGAAACATTCAGTACTTC. As protein: CASSIQGAGNIQYF.

The chain is built from TRBV7-9 and TRBJ1-2; D unresolved. Trimming cost V 8 bases and J 4 bases, with 17 bases left between them. CDR3 length: 14 amino acids. The germline V gene has CDR1 SEHNR and CDR2 FQNEAQ (reference sequence). The CDR3 loop reads CASPPSRSTYGYTF. CDR3 nucleotide sequence: TGTGCCAGCCCCCCCTCTAGGAGTACCTATGGCTACACCTTC.

Regarding this clone: The germline gene is not matched at one end of the junction; a read error may be the cause. The sample has other DNA sequences that encode this CDR3 too. CDR3 region: CASSPDSEANYGYTF. The CDR3 nucleotides are TGTGCCAGCTCACCAGACAGCGAAGCTAACTACGGCTACACCTTC. The chain combines TRBV18 with TRBJ1-2, with D maybe TRBD1 (5 bases). The CDR3 totals 15 residues. CDR1 KGHSH and CDR2 LQKENI come from the germline V gene.

CDR3 loop: CASRGQGHSYEQYF. The DNA for the CDR3 is TGCGCCAGCAGGGGACAAGGCCACTCCTACGAGCAGTACTTC. V is TRBV4-1 and J is TRBJ2-7, with D tentatively TRBD1 (6 bases). The CDR3 loop spans 14 amino acids. Germline V CDR1 and CDR2: MGHRA, YSYEKL. V gave up 6 bases and J gave up 0 bases, with 12 bases separating them.

This chain uses TRBV2 with TRBJ1-1; maybe TRBD1 (6 bases). Germline lookup yields CDR1 SNHLY and CDR2 FYNNEI. The CDR3 is 16 amino acids. The V gene lost 5 bases and the J gene lost 4 bases, with 20 bases spanning the gap. The CDR3 is CASSPAERGASTEAFF. The CDR3 DNA reads TGTGCCAGCAGTCCGGCGGAGCGGGGGGCGAGCACTGAAGCTTTCTTT.

The chain has TRBV27 and TRBJ2-5; 11 bases are a match to TRBD2. The CDR3 length is 16 residues. In germline, CDR1 is MNHEY, CDR2 SMNVEV (reference sequence). The junction had 10 bases not matched to a gene; V was cut back by 3 bases and J by 7 bases. This CDR3 reads CASSLIGLAGGMTQYF. The CDR3 nucleotides are TGTGCCAGCAGTTTGATTGGGCTAGCGGGGGGCATGACCCAGTACTTC.

This clone was found once. The V and J genes are TRBV20-1 and TRBJ1-1; D uncertain. This CDR3 contains 11 residues. The V and J ends lost 2 bases and 7 bases respectively, with 8 bases between them. From germline, CDR1 is DFQATT and CDR2 SNEGSKA (reference sequence). As DNA, the CDR3 is TGCAGTGCTAGAATTCTGAGTGAAGCTTTCTTT. Its protein is CSARILSEAFF.

As regards this clone: At one end the junction does not follow the germline gene, possibly because of a read error. V gene TRBV7-7 combines with J gene TRBJ2-2; the match to TRBD1 covers 8 bases. This CDR3 region has 16 residues. CDR1 and CDR2 from the germline V gene are SSHAT and FNYEAQ (reference sequence). The CDR3 loop reads CASSERTGLNTGELFF. CDR3 coding DNA: TGTGCTAGCAGCGAACGGACAGGGCTGAACACCGGGGAGCTGTTTTTT.

V and J are TRBV10-3 and TRBJ1-5; no firm D call. CDR1 is ENHRY, CDR2 SYGVKD, per germline. The V gene lost 4 bases and the J gene lost 5 bases, with 12 bases spanning the gap. The CDR3 spans 14 residues. In nucleotides, the CDR3 is TGTGCCATCAGTGTCGTCTTATCCCATCAGCCCCAGCATTTT. Translation: CAISVVLSHQPQHF.